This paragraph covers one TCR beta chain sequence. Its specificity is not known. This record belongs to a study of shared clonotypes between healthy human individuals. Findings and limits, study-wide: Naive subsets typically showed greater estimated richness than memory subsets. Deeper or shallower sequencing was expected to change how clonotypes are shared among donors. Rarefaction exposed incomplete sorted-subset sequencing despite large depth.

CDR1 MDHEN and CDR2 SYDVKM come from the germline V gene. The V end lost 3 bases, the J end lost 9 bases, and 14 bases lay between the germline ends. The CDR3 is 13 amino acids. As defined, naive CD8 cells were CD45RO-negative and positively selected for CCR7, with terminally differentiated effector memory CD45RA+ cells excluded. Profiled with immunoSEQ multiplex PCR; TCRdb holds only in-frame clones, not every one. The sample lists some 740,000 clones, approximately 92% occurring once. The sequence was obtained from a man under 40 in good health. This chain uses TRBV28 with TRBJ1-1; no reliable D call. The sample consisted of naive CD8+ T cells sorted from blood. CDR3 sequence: CASSFGPGTKAFF. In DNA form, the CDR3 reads TGTGCCAGCAGTTTCGGTCCGGGAACAAAAGCTTTCTTT.